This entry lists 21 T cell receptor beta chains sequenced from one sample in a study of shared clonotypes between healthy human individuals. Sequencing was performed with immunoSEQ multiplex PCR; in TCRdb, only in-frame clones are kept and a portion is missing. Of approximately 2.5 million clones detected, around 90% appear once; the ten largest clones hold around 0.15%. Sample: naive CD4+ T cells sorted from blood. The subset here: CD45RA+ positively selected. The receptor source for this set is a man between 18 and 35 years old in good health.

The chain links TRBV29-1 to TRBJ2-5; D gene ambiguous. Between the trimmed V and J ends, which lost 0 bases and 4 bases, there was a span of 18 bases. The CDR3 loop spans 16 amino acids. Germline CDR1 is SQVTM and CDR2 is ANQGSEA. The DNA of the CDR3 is TGCAGCGTTGAAGATCATGGCTACCCGCTAGGAGAGACCCAGTACTTC. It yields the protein CSVEDHGYPLGETQYF.

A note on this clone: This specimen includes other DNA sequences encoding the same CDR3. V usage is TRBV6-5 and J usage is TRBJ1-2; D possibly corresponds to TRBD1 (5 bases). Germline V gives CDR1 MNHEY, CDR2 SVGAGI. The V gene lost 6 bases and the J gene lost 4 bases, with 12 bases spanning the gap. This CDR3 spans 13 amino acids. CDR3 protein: CASRGGGSYGYTF. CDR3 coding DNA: TGTGCCAGCAGGGGGGGAGGGAGCTATGGCTACACCTTC.

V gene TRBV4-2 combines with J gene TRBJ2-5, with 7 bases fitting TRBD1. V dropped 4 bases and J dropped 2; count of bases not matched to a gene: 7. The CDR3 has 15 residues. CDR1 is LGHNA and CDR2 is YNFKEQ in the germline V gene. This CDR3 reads CASSRPDRDQETQYF. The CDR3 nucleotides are TGTGCCAGCAGCCGACCCGACAGGGATCAAGAGACCCAGTACTTC.

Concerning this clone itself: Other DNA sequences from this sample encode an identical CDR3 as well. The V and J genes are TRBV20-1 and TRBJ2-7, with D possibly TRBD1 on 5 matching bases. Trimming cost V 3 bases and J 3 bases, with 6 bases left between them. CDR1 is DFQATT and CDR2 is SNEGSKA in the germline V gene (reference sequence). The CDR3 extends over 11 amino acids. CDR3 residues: CSASRVYEQYF. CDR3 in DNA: TGCAGTGCTAGCAGGGTCTACGAGCAGTACTTC.

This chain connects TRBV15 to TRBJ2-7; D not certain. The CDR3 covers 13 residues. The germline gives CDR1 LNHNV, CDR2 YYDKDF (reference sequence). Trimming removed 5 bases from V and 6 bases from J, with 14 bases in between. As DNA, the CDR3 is TGTGCCACCAGCTCCTTGGCAAGCGCCGAGCAGTACTTC. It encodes CATSSLASAEQYF.

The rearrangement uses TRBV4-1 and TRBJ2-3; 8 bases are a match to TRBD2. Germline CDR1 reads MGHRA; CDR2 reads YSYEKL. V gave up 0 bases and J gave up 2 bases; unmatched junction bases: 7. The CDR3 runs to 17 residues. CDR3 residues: CASSQDRLAGNTDTQYF. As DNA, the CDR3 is TGCGCCAGCAGCCAAGACAGGCTAGCGGGCAACACAGATACGCAGTATTTT.

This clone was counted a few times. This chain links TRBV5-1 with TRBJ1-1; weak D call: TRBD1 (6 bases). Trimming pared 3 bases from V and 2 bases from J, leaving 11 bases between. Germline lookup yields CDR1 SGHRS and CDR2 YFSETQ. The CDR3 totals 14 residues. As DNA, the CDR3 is TGCGCCAGCAGCTCAGGACAGATAAACACTGAAGCTTTCTTT. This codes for CASSSGQINTEAFF.

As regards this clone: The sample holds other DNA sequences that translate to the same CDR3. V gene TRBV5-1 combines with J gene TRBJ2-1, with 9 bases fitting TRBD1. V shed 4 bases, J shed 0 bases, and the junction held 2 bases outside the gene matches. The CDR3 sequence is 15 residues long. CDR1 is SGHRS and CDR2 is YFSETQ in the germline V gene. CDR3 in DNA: TGCGCCAGCAGCGAGACAGGGGGCTCCTACAATGAGCAGTTCTTC. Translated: CASSETGGSYNEQFF.

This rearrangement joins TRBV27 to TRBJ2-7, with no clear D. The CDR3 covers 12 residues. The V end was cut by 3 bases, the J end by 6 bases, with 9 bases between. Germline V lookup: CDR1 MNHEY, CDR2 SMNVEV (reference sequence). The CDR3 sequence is CASSFAGSEQYF. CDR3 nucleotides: TGTGCCAGCAGTTTTGCCGGATCCGAGCAGTACTTC.

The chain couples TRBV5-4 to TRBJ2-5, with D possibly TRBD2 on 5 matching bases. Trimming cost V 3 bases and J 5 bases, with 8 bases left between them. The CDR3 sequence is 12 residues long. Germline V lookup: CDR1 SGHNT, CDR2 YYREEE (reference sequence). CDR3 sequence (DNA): TGTGCCAGCAGCTCCCCGGGGGAGACCCAGTACTTC. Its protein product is CASSSPGETQYF.

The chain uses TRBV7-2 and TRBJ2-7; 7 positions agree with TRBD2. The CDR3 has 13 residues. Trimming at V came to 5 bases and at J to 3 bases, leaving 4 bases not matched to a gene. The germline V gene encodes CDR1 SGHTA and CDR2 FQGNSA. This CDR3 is CASSHGGGYEQYF. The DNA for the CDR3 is TGTGCCAGCAGCCATGGGGGGGGCTACGAGCAGTACTTC. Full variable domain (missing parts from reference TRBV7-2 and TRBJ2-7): GAGVSQSPSNKVTEKGKDVELRCDPISGHTALYWYRQSLGQGLEFLIYFQGNSAPDKSGLPSDRFSAERTGGSVSTLTIQRTQQEDSAVYLCASSHGGGYEQYFGPGTRLTVT.

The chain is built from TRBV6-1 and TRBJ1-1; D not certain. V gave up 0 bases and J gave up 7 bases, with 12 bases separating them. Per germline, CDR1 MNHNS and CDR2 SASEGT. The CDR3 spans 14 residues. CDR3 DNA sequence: TGTGCCAGCAGTGAAGCGCTCACAGCTTATGAAGCTTTCTTT. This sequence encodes CASSEALTAYEAFF.

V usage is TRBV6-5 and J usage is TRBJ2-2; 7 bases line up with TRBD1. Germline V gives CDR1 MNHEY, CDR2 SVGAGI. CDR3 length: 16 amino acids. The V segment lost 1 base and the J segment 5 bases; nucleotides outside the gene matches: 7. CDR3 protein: CASSYYRGQKTGELFF. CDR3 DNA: TGTGCCAGCAGTTACTACAGGGGCCAGAAAACCGGGGAGCTGTTTTTT.

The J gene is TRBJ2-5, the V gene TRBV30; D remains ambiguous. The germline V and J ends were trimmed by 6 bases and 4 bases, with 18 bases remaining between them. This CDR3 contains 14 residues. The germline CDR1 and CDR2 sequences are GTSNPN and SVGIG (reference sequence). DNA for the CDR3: TGTGCCTGTACGGGCCCGCATCAAGGAGAGACCCAGTACTTC. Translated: CACTGPHQGETQYF.

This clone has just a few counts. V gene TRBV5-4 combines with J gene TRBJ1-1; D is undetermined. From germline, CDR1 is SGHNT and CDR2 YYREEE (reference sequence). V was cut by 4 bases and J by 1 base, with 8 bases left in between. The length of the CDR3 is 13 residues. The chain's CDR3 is CASSPTTNTEAFF. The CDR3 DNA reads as TGTGCCAGCAGCCCTACTACGAACACTGAAGCTTTCTTT.

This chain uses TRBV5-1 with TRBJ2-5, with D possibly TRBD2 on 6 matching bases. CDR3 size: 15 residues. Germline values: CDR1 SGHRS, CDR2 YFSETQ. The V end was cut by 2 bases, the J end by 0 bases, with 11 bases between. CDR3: CASSFIAGNQETQYF. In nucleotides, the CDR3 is TGCGCCAGCAGCTTCATCGCGGGGAACCAAGAGACCCAGTACTTC.

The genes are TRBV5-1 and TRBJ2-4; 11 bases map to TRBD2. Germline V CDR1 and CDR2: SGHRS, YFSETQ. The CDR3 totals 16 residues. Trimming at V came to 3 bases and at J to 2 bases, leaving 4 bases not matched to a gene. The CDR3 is CASSWGTSGTKNIQYF. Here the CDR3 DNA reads TGCGCCAGCAGCTGGGGGACTAGCGGTACCAAAAACATTCAGTACTTC.

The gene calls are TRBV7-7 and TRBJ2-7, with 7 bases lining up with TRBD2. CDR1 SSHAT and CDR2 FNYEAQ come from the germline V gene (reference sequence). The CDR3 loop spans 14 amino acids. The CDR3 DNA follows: TGTGCTACAAGCGTTTCTAGCGGTTCCTACGAGCAGTACTTC. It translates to CATSVSSGSYEQYF.

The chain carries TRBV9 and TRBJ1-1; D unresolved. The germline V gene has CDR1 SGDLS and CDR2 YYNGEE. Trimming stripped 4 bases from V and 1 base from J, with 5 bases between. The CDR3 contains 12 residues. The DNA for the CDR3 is TGTGCCAGCAGCCCCCAGAACACTGAAGCTTTCTTT. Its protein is CASSPQNTEAFF.

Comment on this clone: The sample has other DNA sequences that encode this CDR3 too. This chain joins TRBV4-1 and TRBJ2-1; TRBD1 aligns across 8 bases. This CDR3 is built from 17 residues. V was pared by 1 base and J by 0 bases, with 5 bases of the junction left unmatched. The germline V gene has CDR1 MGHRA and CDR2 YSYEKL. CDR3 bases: TGCGCCAGCAGCCAAGTTTCAGGGGGCTCCTCCTACAATGAGCAGTTCTTC. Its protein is CASSQVSGGSSYNEQFF.

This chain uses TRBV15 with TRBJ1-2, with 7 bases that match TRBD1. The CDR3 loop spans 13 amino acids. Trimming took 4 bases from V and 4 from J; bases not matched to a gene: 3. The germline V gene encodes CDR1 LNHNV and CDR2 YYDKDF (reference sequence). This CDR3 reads CATSKGGSYGYTF. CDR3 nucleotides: TGTGCCACCAGCAAAGGGGGCTCCTATGGCTACACCTTC.